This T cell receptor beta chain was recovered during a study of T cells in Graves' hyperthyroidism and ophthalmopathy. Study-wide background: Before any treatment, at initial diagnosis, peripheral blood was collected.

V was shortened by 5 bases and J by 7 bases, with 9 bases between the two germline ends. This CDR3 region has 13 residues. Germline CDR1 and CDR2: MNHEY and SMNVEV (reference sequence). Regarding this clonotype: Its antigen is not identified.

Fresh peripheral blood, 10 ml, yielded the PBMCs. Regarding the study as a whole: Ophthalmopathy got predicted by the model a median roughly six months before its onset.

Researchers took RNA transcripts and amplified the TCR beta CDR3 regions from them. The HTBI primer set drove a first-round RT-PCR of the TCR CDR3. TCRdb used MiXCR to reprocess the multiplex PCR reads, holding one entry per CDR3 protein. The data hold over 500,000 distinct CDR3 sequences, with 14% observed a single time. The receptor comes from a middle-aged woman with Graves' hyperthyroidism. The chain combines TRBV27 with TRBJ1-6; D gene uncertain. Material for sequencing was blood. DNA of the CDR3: TGTGCCAGCAGTCAGACACGAAATTCACCCCTCCACTTT. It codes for CASSQTRNSPLHF.